This T cell receptor beta chain was profiled in a study of CD8+ T cells in alopecia areata. Study-wide results and limits: The study found TCR sharing across patients less clear than in mice, possibly for HLA reasons. The study also sequences resident alphabeta T cells of normal skin in scalp samples. Compared with normal scalp, lesional scalp had higher clonality and more expanded CD8+ clones.

The length of the CDR3 is 15 residues. V lost 4 bases to trimming and J lost 5 bases; unmatched junction nucleotides: 7. Per the germline V gene, CDR1 is SGHRS and CDR2 is YFSETQ. It was from PBMCs that CD4+ and CD8+ T cells were sorted. About this clone itself: The antigen is unknown.

Following RNA extraction, reverse transcription yielded cDNA that acted as the sequencing template. Repertoires were generated with immunoSEQ multiplex PCR, while TCRdb's copy carries only in-frame clones and drops some. The repertoire holds about 150,000 clones, with about 54% as singletons. This receptor was identified in a human donor in good health. Material for sequencing was CD4+ T cells sorted from blood. The chain recombines TRBV5-1 with TRBJ2-2; 8 bases are shared with TRBD2. In nucleotides, the CDR3 is TGCGCCAGCAGCCTAGGGACTAGTTGGACCGGGGAGCTGTTTTTT. Protein: CASSLGTSWTGELFF. Supplemented by reference TRBV5-1 and TRBJ2-2, the full variable domain reads KAGVTQTPRYLIKTRGQQVTLSCSPISGHRSVSWYQQTPGQGLQFLFEYFSETQRNKGNFPGRFSGRQFSNSRSEMNVSTLELGDSALYLCASSLGTSWTGELFFGEGSRLTVL.